The 25 T cell receptor beta chains in this list originate from one sample, sequenced in a study of shared clonotypes between healthy human individuals. Repertoires were generated with immunoSEQ multiplex PCR, while TCRdb's copy carries only in-frame clones and drops some. The sample consists of around 2,000,000 clones, roughly 94% of them appearing once. CD45RO-negative CD8 cells positively selected for CCR7 made up the naive population, which excluded terminally differentiated effector memory CD45RA+ cells. Sequences were obtained from naive CD8+ T cells sorted from blood. The receptor set was obtained from a young man in good health.

The CDR3 reads CSVRSGQGQYEQFF. CDR3 in DNA: TGCAGCGTTCGTTCGGGACAGGGACAATATGAGCAGTTCTTC. The chain recombines TRBV29-1 with TRBJ2-1, with TRBD1 matching 9 bases. The CDR3 has 14 residues. In germline, CDR1 is SQVTM, CDR2 ANQGSEA. J was trimmed by 8 bases and V by 5 bases; bases with no gene match: 10.

The rearrangement uses TRBV18 and TRBJ2-2; D not certain. Per germline, CDR1 KGHSH and CDR2 LQKENI. The CDR3 contains 14 residues. V was cut by 1 base and J by 3 bases, with 6 bases left in between. The CDR3 nucleotides are TGTGCCAGCTCACCACTGCCCGACACCGGGGAGCTGTTTTTT. As protein: CASSPLPDTGELFF.

The chain links TRBV12-5 to TRBJ2-2; D perhaps matches TRBD1 (5 bases). V was cut by 1 base and J by 6 bases, with 12 bases left in between. The CDR3 is 15 amino acids. CDR1 is LGHNT, CDR2 FRNRAP, per germline. The CDR3 sequence is CASGLGQGFPGELFF. The CDR3 nucleotides are TGTGCTAGTGGTTTGGGTCAGGGTTTCCCCGGGGAGCTGTTTTTT.

Only a few counts were recorded for this clone. A junction end diverges from the germline sequence, so it may reflect a read error. This rearrangement joins TRBV7-7 to TRBJ1-6; D not certain. The CDR3 consists of 13 residues. Looked up from germline, CDR1 is SSHAT and CDR2 is FNYEAQ (reference sequence). The CDR3: CASSLAIDSPLHF. CDR3 coding DNA: TGTGCTAGCAGCTTAGCTATAGATTCACCCCTCCACTTT.

V is TRBV10-3 and J is TRBJ1-2; 8 nucleotides match TRBD1. CDR3 length: 18 residues. The germline V gene has CDR1 ENHRY and CDR2 SYGVKD. The V segment lost 2 bases and the J segment 2 bases; nucleotides outside the gene matches: 13. CDR3 amino acids: CAISETTLAGQANYGYTF. Written as DNA, the CDR3 is TGTGCCATCAGTGAGACCACTCTCGCGGGACAGGCGAACTATGGCTACACCTTC.

The rearrangement joins TRBV29-1 to TRBJ2-5; D is ambiguous. Trimming removed 6 bases from V and 0 bases from J, with 11 bases in between. The CDR3 spans 13 residues. Germline lookup yields CDR1 SQVTM and CDR2 ANQGSEA. The CDR3 loop reads CSVLRPYQETQYF. CDR3 sequence (DNA): TGCAGCGTGCTCCGACCGTACCAAGAGACCCAGTACTTC.

Regarding this clone: The sample has other DNA sequences that encode this CDR3 too. The gene calls are TRBV11-2 and TRBJ2-5; 7 nucleotides align to TRBD2. Germline CDR1 and CDR2: SGHAT and FQNNGV. There are 14 residues in the CDR3. Trimming took 1 base from V and 2 from J; bases not matched to a gene: 1. CDR3 sequence: CASSLVLAQETQYF. The CDR3, as DNA: TGTGCCAGCAGCTTAGTACTAGCGCAAGAGACCCAGTACTTC.

This CDR3 is CASSLVDRGLMSNQPQHF. For the CDR3, the DNA is TGTGCCAGCAGCTTAGTAGACAGGGGACTTATGAGCAATCAGCCCCAGCATTTT. The chain employs TRBV7-8 and TRBJ1-5; 8 bases match TRBD1. After removal of 1 base from V and 1 base from J, the junction contained 9 bases not matched to a gene. The CDR3 extends over 18 amino acids. From germline, CDR1 is SGHVS and CDR2 FQNEAQ.

The chain recombines TRBV10-2 with TRBJ2-7, with TRBD2 identical over 8 bases. The V segment lost 7 bases and the J segment 7 bases; nucleotides outside the gene matches: 12. CDR3 length: 14 amino acids. CDR1 is WSHSY and CDR2 is SAAADI in the germline V gene. The CDR3: CASKPSGSPEEQYF. CDR3 in DNA: TGCGCCAGCAAGCCGAGCGGGAGTCCGGAGGAGCAGTACTTC.

A word on this clone: This specimen includes other DNA sequences encoding the same CDR3. The J gene is TRBJ2-7, the V gene TRBV6-1, with 7 bases fitting TRBD1. V lost 3 bases and J lost 4; bases outside the gene matches: 0. Per germline, CDR1 MNHNS and CDR2 SASEGT. This CDR3 is built from 12 residues. Here the CDR3 DNA reads TGTGCCAGCAGTGAGGACAGGTACGAGCAGTACTTC. This sequence encodes CASSEDRYEQYF.

CDR3 sequence: CASSLGTGELGTDTQYF. CDR3 in DNA: TGTGCCAGCAGCTTAGGAACAGGGGAATTGGGCACAGATACGCAGTATTTT. This chain uses TRBV7-9 with TRBJ2-3; 7 bases fit TRBD1. Trimming cost V 1 base and J 1 base; bases outside gene matches: 8. The germline V gene encodes CDR1 SEHNR and CDR2 FQNEAQ (reference sequence). The CDR3 is made up of 17 amino acids. Variable domain in full (rest from reference TRBV7-9 and TRBJ2-3): DTGVSQNPRHKITKRGQNVTFRCDPISEHNRLYWYRQTLGQGPEFLTYFQNEAQLEKSRLLSDRFSAERPKGSFSTLEIQRTEQGDSAMYLCASSLGTGELGTDTQYFGPGTRLTVL.

The chain has TRBV27 and TRBJ2-7; TRBD2 might be the D (7 bases). In germline, CDR1 is MNHEY, CDR2 SMNVEV (reference sequence). V was pared by 7 bases and J by 3 bases, with 16 bases between. The CDR3 has 14 residues. The CDR3 nucleotides are TGTGCCAGCACAAGGGGGGGACAACTCTACGAGCAGTACTTC. Protein sequence: CASTRGGQLYEQYF.

This clone is a singleton in its sample. This rearrangement joins TRBV29-1 to TRBJ1-1; 7 bases are shared with TRBD1. With 6 bases clipped from V and 3 bases from J, the junction kept 7 bases outside the gene matches. The CDR3 has 13 residues. Germline V gene data show CDR1 as SQVTM and CDR2 as ANQGSEA. The CDR3 region is CSVETGQDTEAFF. Here the CDR3 DNA reads TGCAGCGTCGAGACAGGGCAGGACACTGAAGCTTTCTTT.

This clone came up once. V gene TRBV4-3 combines with J gene TRBJ1-4; D gene unclear. CDR3 length: 15 residues. Germline CDR1 reads LGHNA; CDR2 reads YSLEER. V lost 0 bases and J lost 6, with 11 bases in between. In DNA, the CDR3 is TGCGCCAGCAGCCAAGACGCGGGAATTTATGAAAAACTGTTTTTT. It specifies CASSQDAGIYEKLFF.

This clone has a single count. V usage is TRBV27 and J usage is TRBJ2-7, with D possibly being TRBD2 (5 bases). CDR1 is MNHEY, CDR2 SMNVEV, per germline (reference sequence). The CDR3 has 15 amino acids. Trimming removed 5 bases from V and 1 base from J, with 15 bases in between. The CDR3 reads CASSVSGFGSYEQYF. CDR3 nucleotide sequence: TGTGCCAGCAGTGTTTCGGGGTTCGGATCCTACGAGCAGTACTTC.

This chain connects TRBV30 to TRBJ2-1; 8 bases fit TRBD2. Unmatched junction bases numbered 12, after V lost 2 bases and J lost 6 bases. This CDR3 has 16 residues. In germline, CDR1 is GTSNPN, CDR2 SVGIG (reference sequence). The CDR3 DNA reads TGTGCCTGGAGTCCCCCTCCGGGGGGGGGTTCCAATGAGCAGTTCTTC. It is translated as CAWSPPPGGGSNEQFF.

This clone was picked up a small number of times. CDR3 coding DNA: TGTGCCAGCAGCACAGGGAGTTCACCCCTCCACTTT. This gives the protein CASSTGSSPLHF. V usage is TRBV27 and J usage is TRBJ1-6; maybe TRBD1 (6 bases). This CDR3 is built from 12 residues. The germline gives CDR1 MNHEY, CDR2 SMNVEV (reference sequence). The V gene lost 6 bases and the J gene lost 9 bases, with 9 bases spanning the gap.

Regarding this clone: The same CDR3 also results from other DNA sequences found in this sample. In nucleotides, the CDR3 is TGTGCCAGCAGCCCCGCCGGCGGGGTCGAGCAGTACTTC. Amino acid sequence: CASSPAGGVEQYF. The rearrangement uses TRBV6-5 and TRBJ2-7; D perhaps matches TRBD2 (6 bases). Germline assignment: CDR1 MNHEY and CDR2 SVGAGI. Trimming shortened V by 6 bases and J by 6 bases, and 15 bases separated the two germline ends. The CDR3 runs to 13 residues.

The rearrangement links TRBV7-9 to TRBJ1-6; 7 bases fit TRBD1. V gave up 4 bases and J gave up 6 bases; unmatched junction bases: 15. This CDR3 is 18 amino acids long. The V gene's germline CDR1 is SEHNR and CDR2 FQNEAQ (reference sequence). CDR3 protein: CASSSIVGDSRFNSPLHF. The CDR3 nucleotides are TGTGCCAGCAGCTCCATTGTAGGGGACAGTAGATTTAATTCACCCCTCCACTTT.

The genes are TRBV13 and TRBJ2-7, with unresolved D. The CDR3 sequence is 13 residues long. V was cut by 1 base and J by 2 bases, with 6 bases left in between. The germline CDR1 and CDR2 sequences are PRHDT and FYEKMQ (reference sequence). CDR3 region: CASSLESAYEQYF. CDR3 bases: TGTGCCAGCAGCTTAGAGTCCGCCTACGAGCAGTACTTC.

This rearrangement joins TRBV7-9 to TRBJ2-1, with TRBD1 identical over 8 bases. CDR3 size: 15 residues. Germline V gives CDR1 SEHNR, CDR2 FQNEAQ (reference sequence). The V segment lost 5 bases and the J segment 8 bases; nucleotides outside the gene matches: 11. The DNA of the CDR3 is TGTGCCAGCAGCCATCATCTGGACAGGGTCCATGAGCAGTTCTTC. It is translated as CASSHHLDRVHEQFF.

This chain connects TRBV9 to TRBJ1-4; D remains ambiguous. The V end was cut by 6 bases, the J end by 6 bases, with 15 bases between. Looked up from germline, CDR1 is SGDLS and CDR2 is YYNGEE. The CDR3 runs 14 residues. The CDR3 loop is CASNLDGLDEKLFF. Here the CDR3 DNA reads TGTGCCAGCAACTTGGACGGACTTGATGAAAAACTGTTTTTT.

Note on this clone: This same CDR3 is encoded by further DNA sequences in the sample. The chain links TRBV19 to TRBJ2-7, with D hard to call. The germline CDR1 and CDR2 sequences are LNHDA and SQIVND (reference sequence). Between the trimmed V and J ends, which lost 1 base and 2 bases, there was a span of 9 bases. The CDR3 spans 14 residues. The CDR3 region has the DNA TGTGCCAGTAGTATAGGGCCGGGCGCCTACGAGCAGTACTTC. Amino acids: CASSIGPGAYEQYF.

This clone was detected once. V and J are TRBV6-5 and TRBJ2-2; 7 nucleotides agree with TRBD2. V shed 0 bases, J shed 4 bases, and the junction held 5 bases outside the gene matches. CDR1 is MNHEY and CDR2 is SVGAGI in the germline V gene. This CDR3 is 16 amino acids long. Here the CDR3 DNA reads TGTGCCAGCAGTTACTCTGCGGGGGTATTCACCGGGGAGCTGTTTTTT. Its translation: CASSYSAGVFTGELFF.

This chain links TRBV5-6 with TRBJ2-6, with 7 bases that match TRBD1. The junction had 8 bases not matched to a gene; V was cut back by 4 bases and J by 1 base. Germline CDR1 is SGHDT and CDR2 is YYEEEE. This CDR3 has 17 residues. This chain's CDR3 is CASSGRDSLSGANVLTF. The CDR3, as DNA: TGTGCCAGCAGCGGCCGGGACAGTCTATCTGGGGCCAACGTCCTGACTTTC.